These 22 T cell receptor beta chains share one sample of origin, sequenced in a study of blood T cell repertoires in COVID-19. The method was immunoSEQ multiplex PCR; TCRdb's version includes in-frame clones alone and lacks a portion of them. This table holds some 110,000 clones, about 83% found once. Sequences were obtained from peripheral blood. All receptors derive from a human donor in a cohort sampled during active COVID-19.

The V gene is TRBV5-6, the J gene TRBJ2-2; 7 nucleotides match TRBD2. The germline V gene has CDR1 SGHDT and CDR2 YYEEEE. The CDR3 has 15 residues. Trimming cost V 5 bases and J 5 bases; bases outside gene matches: 9. The CDR3 nucleotides read TGTGCCAGCAGTTATGACGGGAGGAGAACCGGGGAGCTGTTTTTT. The encoded protein is CASSYDGRRTGELFF.

V is TRBV2 and J is TRBJ2-7; TRBD2 matches at 10 bases. J gave up 6 bases and V 4 bases, and 3 bases lay outside the gene matches. Germline V lookup: CDR1 SNHLY, CDR2 FYNNEI. The CDR3 is made up of 13 amino acids. This chain's CDR3 is CASSASGRPEQYF. The DNA of the CDR3 is TGTGCCAGCAGTGCTAGCGGGAGACCCGAGCAGTACTTC.

The V call is TRBV7-3, the J call TRBJ2-1; a possible D gene is TRBD1 (6 bases). This CDR3 is 13 amino acids long. Germline loops: CDR1 SGHTA, CDR2 FQGTGA. Trimming left V 1 base short and J 6 bases short, with 7 bases between. CDR3 in amino acids: CASSLIGGNEQFF. The DNA of the CDR3 is TGTGCCAGCAGCTTAATAGGGGGCAATGAGCAGTTCTTC.

The chain carries TRBV9 and TRBJ2-7, with 9 bases that match TRBD2. J gave up 6 bases and V 0 bases, and 10 bases lay outside the gene matches. This CDR3 is built from 16 residues. CDR1 and CDR2 (germline): SGDLS, YYNGEE. This CDR3 is CASSVESSGREREQYF. CDR3 coding DNA: TGTGCCAGCAGCGTAGAGAGTAGCGGGAGAGAACGCGAGCAGTACTTC.

The V gene is TRBV19, the J gene TRBJ2-7; the D gene is possibly TRBD2 (5 bases). CDR3 length equals 15 residues. Germline assignment: CDR1 LNHDA and CDR2 SQIVND (reference sequence). V lost 1 base and J lost 1, with 11 bases in between. CDR3 in DNA: TGTGCCAGTAGTATAGGGGCGGGCCAATCCTACGAGCAGTACTTC. Translated, it gives CASSIGAGQSYEQYF.

J is TRBJ2-3 and V is TRBV12-5; D is ambiguous. The V gene's germline CDR1 is LGHNT and CDR2 FRNRAP. The CDR3 covers 13 residues. V was shortened by 1 base and J by 6 bases, with 8 bases between the two germline ends. The CDR3 DNA sequence: TGTGCTAGTGGTTTGGGAAGCAGGGATACGCAGTATTTT. Its protein is CASGLGSRDTQYF.

This rearrangement joins TRBV19 to TRBJ2-1; TRBD1 is a possible D gene (6 bases). Germline CDR1 is LNHDA and CDR2 is SQIVND (reference sequence). V lost 4 bases, J lost 7 bases, and 17 bases lay in between. This CDR3 has 15 amino acids. This CDR3 reads CASSRGQWARNEQFF. The CDR3 DNA reads as TGTGCCAGTAGTAGAGGACAGTGGGCGCGTAATGAGCAGTTCTTC.

This clone appeared once. The rearrangement joins TRBV25-1 to TRBJ1-5; D gene ambiguous. CDR3 length: 14 residues. Germline V gives CDR1 MGHDK, CDR2 SYGVNS. V lost 6 bases, J lost 2 bases, and 11 bases lay in between. The CDR3 is CASRGSGGNQPQHF. DNA of the CDR3: TGTGCCAGCAGAGGGAGCGGGGGCAATCAGCCCCAGCATTTT.

V and J are TRBV6-2 or TRBV6-3 and TRBJ1-4; D is ambiguous. CDR3 length: 15 residues. With 0 bases removed from V and 11 bases from J, the gap between germline ends came to 16 bases. Germline V gene data show CDR1 as MNHEY and CDR2 as SVGEGT. DNA of the CDR3: TGTGCCAGCAGTTACTCGGGAGTGGGCGGCGGGAAACTGTTTTTT. Its translation is CASSYSGVGGGKLFF.

The chain links TRBV28 to TRBJ1-3; no clear D. Germline CDR1 and CDR2: MDHEN and SYDVKM. Deletions cut 8 bases from V and 0 bases from J, with 11 bases between. CDR3 size: 14 residues. The CDR3 DNA reads TGTGCCAGCGGGCGGGCGGCCTCTGGAAACACCATATATTTT. It encodes CASGRAASGNTIYF.

The rearrangement joins TRBV29-1 to TRBJ1-1, with TRBD1 matching 7 bases. Germline CDR1 is SQVTM and CDR2 is ANQGSEA. Trimming removed 3 bases from V and 2 bases from J; junction bases left unmatched: 9. The CDR3 has 15 amino acids. CDR3 DNA: TGCAGCGTTGAGTGGCAGGGGGTTAAAAACACTGAAGCTTTCTTT. It codes for CSVEWQGVKNTEAFF.

In DNA, the CDR3 is TGTGCCAGCAGCACCCCGAGAACTAACCCGTCCCTTGAGCAGTTCTTC. It is translated as CASSTPRTNPSLEQFF. The chain joins TRBV9 to TRBJ2-1; D is ambiguous. The CDR3 runs to 16 residues. The germline V gene has CDR1 SGDLS and CDR2 YYNGEE. V lost 4 bases and J 9 bases, leaving 23 bases between the germline ends.

The chain recombines TRBV25-1 with TRBJ1-4; D possibly corresponds to TRBD1 (6 bases). Germline V gene lookup returns CDR1 MGHDK and CDR2 SYGVNS. The CDR3 has 16 residues. Deletions cut 6 bases from V and 5 bases from J, with 19 bases between. The CDR3 nucleotides read TGTGCCAGCAGCGCCTGGGGGGGGCCTACAAATGAAAAACTGTTTTTT. Translated: CASSAWGGPTNEKLFF.

The chain recombines TRBV3-1 (or the pseudogene TRBV3-2) with TRBJ1-6, with D perhaps matching TRBD1 (6 bases). CDR1 is LGHDT, CDR2 YNNKEL, per germline (reference sequence). Trimming shortened V by 6 bases and J by 5 bases, and 14 bases separated the two germline ends. CDR3 length: 15 residues. The CDR3 loop reads CASRRGQTDNSPLHF. CDR3 coding DNA: TGTGCCAGCAGGCGAGGACAGACAGATAATTCACCCCTCCACTTT.

This chain links TRBV27 with TRBJ1-5; D call uncertain. Deletions cut 7 bases from V and 5 bases from J, with 15 bases between. The CDR3 length is 14 residues. From germline, CDR1 is MNHEY and CDR2 SMNVEV (reference sequence). The CDR3: CASKALGNDQPQHF. The CDR3 nucleotides read TGTGCCAGCAAGGCTCTCGGGAACGATCAGCCCCAGCATTTT.

This clone occurred once. This chain connects TRBV7-2 to TRBJ2-5, with TRBD2 matching over 8 bases. The CDR3 has 16 residues. V lost 0 bases to trimming and J lost 3 bases; unmatched junction nucleotides: 6. Germline V gene sequence: CDR1 SGHTA, CDR2 FQGNSA. CDR3 protein: CASSLAGTSRKETQYF. The CDR3, as DNA: TGTGCCAGCAGCTTAGCAGGGACTAGTAGAAAAGAGACCCAGTACTTC.

The chain has TRBV27 and TRBJ2-2; D gene ambiguous. This CDR3 has 17 residues. V lost 2 bases to trimming and J lost 1 base, with 14 bases between them. Germline V gene sequence: CDR1 MNHEY, CDR2 SMNVEV (reference sequence). This CDR3 is CASSLGLAAKNTGELFF. CDR3 DNA sequence: TGTGCCAGCAGTTTAGGCTTGGCGGCTAAGAACACCGGGGAGCTGTTTTTT.

The chain combines TRBV14 with TRBJ1-4; D is unclear. Germline assignment: CDR1 SGHDN and CDR2 FVKESK. V was trimmed by 0 bases and J by 8 bases, leaving 16 bases between them. CDR3 length: 16 amino acids. CDR3 in amino acids: CASSQDIRVESEKLFF. The DNA for the CDR3 is TGTGCCAGCAGCCAAGATATCCGGGTGGAGAGCGAAAAACTGTTTTTT.

This clone was seen more than once but under ten times. CDR3 bases: TGTGCCAGCAAACTCGGGACAGGGGGATTGGTGCAGTACTTC. It yields the protein CASKLGTGGLVQYF. The gene calls are TRBV27 and TRBJ2-7, with TRBD1 matching over 11 bases. Trimming cost V 7 bases and J 9 bases; bases outside gene matches: 11. This CDR3 has 14 amino acids. CDR1 is MNHEY, CDR2 SMNVEV, per germline (reference sequence).

The genes are TRBV11-2 and TRBJ1-2, with D tentatively TRBD1 (6 bases). V lost 5 bases and J lost 2, with 15 bases in between. The CDR3 is made up of 15 amino acids. The germline V gene encodes CDR1 SGHAT and CDR2 FQNNGV. The CDR3 sequence is CASSPSPTGNYGYTF. The CDR3 DNA is TGTGCCAGCAGCCCCTCCCCGACAGGAAACTATGGCTACACCTTC.

This chain links TRBV4-1 with TRBJ2-1; a possible D gene is TRBD2 (7 bases). Per germline, CDR1 MGHRA and CDR2 YSYEKL. V gave up 1 base and J gave up 6 bases, with 16 bases separating them. The CDR3 covers 16 residues. The CDR3 nucleotides are TGCGCCAGCAGCCAAGCCGGGGGGCTGGGCCCCAATGAGCAGTTCTTC. It yields the protein CASSQAGGLGPNEQFF.

This chain connects TRBV7-2 to TRBJ1-5; 7 nucleotides line up with TRBD1. The germline V gene has CDR1 SGHTA and CDR2 FQGNSA. Unmatched junction bases numbered 3, after V lost 3 bases and J lost 4 bases. The CDR3 loop spans 14 amino acids. The CDR3 coding sequence is TGTGCCAGCAGCTTTAGGGGGCCAAATCAGCCCCAGCATTTT. Protein: CASSFRGPNQPQHF.